This T cell receptor (beta chain) was documented in a study of blood T cell repertoires in COVID-19. Across the study: Sources were T cells, B-cell-depleted T cells, or PBMCs; the material itself was cDNA or gDNA.

Per the study methods: Nucleated cell counts were estimated from reference gene primer amplification. TCRdb keeps only in-frame clones here, not all; method: immunoSEQ multiplex PCR. Clone size and V and J calls were adopted from that table, with D and trimming inferred from the DNA. The sample contains about 36,000 clones, 75% to 90% of which appear only once. This CDR3 contains 16 residues. J lost 3 bases, V lost 0 bases, and 6 bases had no gene match. In germline, CDR1 is MGHRA, CDR2 YSYEKL. The sample was peripheral blood. This sequence was found in a human donor in a cohort sampled during active or convalescent COVID-19. The donor label of this sample is uncertain. The J gene is TRBJ2-7, the V gene TRBV4-1, with TRBD2 matching 9 bases. CDR3 amino acids: CASSQDRQAGGYEQYF. CDR3 nucleotides: TGCGCCAGCAGCCAAGATCGTCAAGCGGGAGGCTACGAGCAGTACTTC.